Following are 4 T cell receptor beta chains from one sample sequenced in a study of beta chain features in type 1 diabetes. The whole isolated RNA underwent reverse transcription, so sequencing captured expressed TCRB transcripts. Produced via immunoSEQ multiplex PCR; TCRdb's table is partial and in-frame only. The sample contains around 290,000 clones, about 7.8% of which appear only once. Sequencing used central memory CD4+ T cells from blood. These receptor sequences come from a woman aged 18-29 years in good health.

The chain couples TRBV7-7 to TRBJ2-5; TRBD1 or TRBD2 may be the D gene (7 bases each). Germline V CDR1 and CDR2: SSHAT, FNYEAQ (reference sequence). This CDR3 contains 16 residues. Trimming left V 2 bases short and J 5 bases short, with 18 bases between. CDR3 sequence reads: CASSLSAGGGRETQYF. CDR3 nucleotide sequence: TGTGCCAGCAGCTTATCGGCAGGGGGGGGTCGCGAGACCCAGTACTTC.

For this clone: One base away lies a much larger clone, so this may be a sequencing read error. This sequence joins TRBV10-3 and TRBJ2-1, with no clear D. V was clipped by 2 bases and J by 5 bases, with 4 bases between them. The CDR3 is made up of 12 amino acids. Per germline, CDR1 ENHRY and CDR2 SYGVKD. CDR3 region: CAISERDNEQFF. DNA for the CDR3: TGTGCCATCAGTGAGCGGGACAATGAGCAGTTCTTC.

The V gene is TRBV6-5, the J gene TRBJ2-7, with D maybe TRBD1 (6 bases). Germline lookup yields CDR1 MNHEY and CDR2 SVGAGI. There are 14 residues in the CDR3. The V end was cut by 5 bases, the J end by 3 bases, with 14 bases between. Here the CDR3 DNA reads TGTGCCAGCAGTCCACAGGGATTCCACTACGAGCAGTACTTC. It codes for CASSPQGFHYEQYF.

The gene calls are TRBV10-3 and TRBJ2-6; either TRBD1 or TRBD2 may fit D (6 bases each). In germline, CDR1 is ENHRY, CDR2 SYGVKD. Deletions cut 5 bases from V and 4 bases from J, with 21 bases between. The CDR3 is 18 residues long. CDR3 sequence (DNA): TGTGCCATCAGTACTACGGGACGAGGGGGGAGCGGGGCCAACGTCCTGACTTTC. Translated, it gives CAISTTGRGGSGANVLTF.